Presented here are 19 T cell receptor beta chains from one specimen sequenced in a study of blood T cell repertoires in COVID-19. Sequenced by immunoSEQ multiplex PCR; TCRdb stores in-frame clones only, minus some. The repertoire holds around 60,000 clones, with approximately 80% as singletons. The sample consisted of peripheral blood. These receptors came from a man older than 75 with acute or convalescent COVID-19.

V usage is TRBV2 and J usage is TRBJ1-2; 10 bases fit TRBD1. The CDR3 has 14 amino acids. CDR1 and CDR2 from the germline V gene are SNHLY and FYNNEI. The ends lost 5 bases at V and 3 bases at J; junction bases unmatched: 3. CDR3 coding DNA: TGTGCCAGCAGTCCCGGGACAGGGGACTATGGCTACACCTTC. Its protein product is CASSPGTGDYGYTF.

The V and J genes are TRBV14 and TRBJ2-7; possibly TRBD1 for D (5 bases). CDR1 and CDR2 (germline): SGHDN, FVKESK. The V gene lost 3 bases and the J gene lost 5 bases, with 14 bases spanning the gap. The CDR3 totals 14 residues. The CDR3 is CASSQRTLRHEQYF. The CDR3 DNA is TGTGCCAGCAGCCAGAGGACACTTCGCCACGAGCAGTACTTC.

This CDR3 reads CASSELGGSGANVLTF. CDR3 nucleotides: TGTGCCAGCAGTGAATTGGGGGGCTCTGGGGCCAACGTCCTGACTTTC. The V call is TRBV2, the J call TRBJ2-6; weak D call: TRBD2 (6 bases). The germline V gene encodes CDR1 SNHLY and CDR2 FYNNEI. This CDR3 region has 16 residues. Trimming pared 2 bases from V and 0 bases from J, leaving 8 bases between.

This chain connects TRBV4-2 to TRBJ1-5, with TRBD1 identical over 8 bases. The CDR3 consists of 16 residues. V gave up 0 bases and J gave up 2 bases; unmatched junction bases: 3. Germline V lookup: CDR1 LGHNA, CDR2 YNFKEQ. CDR3 sequence (DNA): TGTGCCAGCAGCCAAGAAAAGGGACAGGGCAATCAGCCCCAGCATTTT. It translates to CASSQEKGQGNQPQHF.

This clone appeared a few times. The V gene is TRBV6-1, the J gene TRBJ1-2, with D maybe TRBD1 (5 bases). CDR3 length: 14 residues. Germline CDR1 and CDR2: MNHNS and SASEGT. V was clipped by 1 base and J by 7 bases, with 13 bases between them. The CDR3 DNA reads TGTGCCAGCAGTGAAGTGGGGGGAATTAGTGGCTACACCTTC. As protein: CASSEVGGISGYTF.

The rearrangement joins TRBV5-6 to TRBJ2-6; TRBD1 aligns across 7 bases. V dropped 3 bases and J dropped 0; count of bases not matched to a gene: 3. From germline, CDR1 is SGHDT and CDR2 YYEEEE. The CDR3 runs 16 residues. The CDR3: CASSWDSFSGANVLTF. CDR3 DNA sequence: TGTGCCAGCAGCTGGGACAGTTTCTCTGGGGCCAACGTCCTGACTTTC. Supplemented by reference TRBV5-6 and TRBJ2-6, the full variable domain reads DAGVTQSPTHLIKTRGQQVTLRCSPKSGHDTVSWYQQALGQGPQFIFQYYEEEERQRGNFPDRFSGHQFPNYSSELNVNALLLGDSALYLCASSWDSFSGANVLTFGAGSRLTVL.

The chain uses TRBV4-1 and TRBJ2-2, with D possibly being TRBD1 (6 bases). The germline CDR1 and CDR2 sequences are MGHRA and YSYEKL. V lost 2 bases and J 5 bases, leaving 12 bases between the germline ends. This CDR3 region has 15 residues. Here the CDR3 DNA reads TGCGCCAGCAGCCAACCAGGGGCAAAGACCGGGGAGCTGTTTTTT. Its translation: CASSQPGAKTGELFF.

The rearrangement uses TRBV7-9 and TRBJ1-2, with 11 nucleotides matching TRBD1. Trimming at V came to 2 bases and at J to 7 bases, leaving 12 bases not matched to a gene. CDR3 length equals 17 residues. CDR1 SEHNR and CDR2 FQNEAQ come from the germline V gene (reference sequence). CDR3 sequence reads: CASSLFSRDRGRFGYTF. In DNA form, the CDR3 reads TGTGCCAGCAGCTTATTTTCCCGGGACAGGGGGAGGTTTGGCTACACCTTC.

The V gene is TRBV29-1, the J gene TRBJ2-3; 11 bases align to TRBD2. This CDR3 is 14 amino acids long. V was clipped by 6 bases and J by 1 base; unmatched bases: 3. Per germline, CDR1 SQVTM and CDR2 ANQGSEA. CDR3 residues: CSVATSGGTDTQYF. The CDR3 nucleotides are TGCAGCGTGGCGACTAGCGGGGGCACAGATACGCAGTATTTT.

This clone was detected a few times. This chain links TRBV11-2 with TRBJ2-1; 7 bases align to TRBD2. CDR3 length equals 15 residues. V gave up 1 base and J gave up 2 bases; unmatched junction bases: 2. Germline lookup yields CDR1 SGHAT and CDR2 FQNNGV. The CDR3 nucleotides read TGTGCCAGCAGCTTAGGTCGGGGGGCCTACAATGAGCAGTTCTTC. This codes for CASSLGRGAYNEQFF.

The rearrangement uses TRBV5-1 and TRBJ2-7; TRBD2 agrees at 7 bases. V shed 2 bases, J shed 5 bases, and the junction held 7 bases outside the gene matches. The CDR3 extends over 14 amino acids. Germline V gene data show CDR1 as SGHRS and CDR2 as YFSETQ. The CDR3 here is CASSFGLVVHEQYF. CDR3 in DNA: TGCGCCAGCAGCTTTGGACTAGTAGTCCACGAGCAGTACTTC.

CDR3 nucleotides: TGTGCCAGTAGTATAGAGGCTCCAGGGGCCGCCTCCTTCTATGGCTACACCTTC. Translating it yields CASSIEAPGAASFYGYTF. The chain combines TRBV19 with TRBJ1-2, with a weak D call TRBD1 (6 bases). V was shortened by 0 bases and J by 4 bases, with 21 bases between the two germline ends. This CDR3 spans 18 amino acids. Germline lookup yields CDR1 LNHDA and CDR2 SQIVND (reference sequence).

The chain uses TRBV18 and TRBJ2-2; 8 positions match TRBD1. The CDR3 is made up of 16 amino acids. Germline V gene data show CDR1 as KGHSH and CDR2 as LQKENI. With V trimmed by 2 bases and J by 4 bases, 6 bases remained unmatched. The DNA of the CDR3 is TGTGCCAGCTCACCAGCGGACAGGGTGGGCACCGGGGAGCTGTTTTTT. Its protein product is CASSPADRVGTGELFF.

The gene calls are TRBV18 and TRBJ2-7, with 7 bases matching TRBD1. Trimming took 0 bases from V and 4 from J; bases not matched to a gene: 3. Per germline, CDR1 KGHSH and CDR2 LQKENI. CDR3 size: 14 residues. The CDR3 reads CASSPPSQGYEQYF. The CDR3 DNA is TGTGCCAGCTCACCACCGTCACAGGGGTACGAGCAGTACTTC.

The chain is built from TRBV19 and TRBJ1-2; 8 bases fit TRBD1. Trimming at V came to 2 bases and at J to 4 bases, leaving 9 bases not matched to a gene. Germline loops: CDR1 LNHDA, CDR2 SQIVND (reference sequence). The CDR3 extends over 16 amino acids. The CDR3 sequence: CASSILPQGAPYGYTF. CDR3 nucleotide sequence: TGTGCCAGTAGTATATTGCCCCAGGGGGCTCCCTATGGCTACACCTTC.

V usage is TRBV7-9 and J usage is TRBJ2-7, with D tentatively TRBD2 (6 bases). Germline V gene data show CDR1 as SEHNR and CDR2 as FQNEAQ (reference sequence). This CDR3 region has 13 residues. With 7 bases removed from V and 3 bases from J, the gap between germline ends came to 13 bases. The CDR3 bases are TGTGCCAGCAACACCCCGGGGGTCTACGAGCAGTACTTC. It yields the protein CASNTPGVYEQYF.

The V gene is TRBV2, the J gene TRBJ1-3, with unresolved D. The germline CDR1 and CDR2 sequences are SNHLY and FYNNEI. V was clipped by 4 bases and J by 0 bases, with 7 bases between them. This CDR3 region has 14 residues. The CDR3 DNA reads TGTGCCAGCAGTGTGGAGGGCTCTGGAAACACCATATATTTT. This translates into CASSVEGSGNTIYF.

This clone occurred a few times. The gene calls are TRBV5-1 and TRBJ1-1, with TRBD1 as a possible D gene (5 bases). This CDR3 has 14 residues. The V end lost 4 bases, the J end lost 4 bases, and 14 bases lay between the germline ends. CDR1 and CDR2 (germline): SGHRS, YFSETQ. The CDR3 DNA sequence: TGCGCCAGCAGCCAAGATCCGGGGGGCACTGAAGCTTTCTTT. Protein: CASSQDPGGTEAFF.

V usage is TRBV5-5 and J usage is TRBJ1-2; 10 positions match TRBD1. Losses at the gene ends were 3 bases for V and 5 bases for J; bases not matched to a gene: 7. The CDR3 is made up of 15 amino acids. Germline V gene lookup returns CDR1 SGHKS and CDR2 YYEKEE (reference sequence). The CDR3 here is CASSYGQGEVYGYTF. The CDR3, as DNA: TGTGCCAGCAGCTACGGACAGGGGGAAGTGTATGGCTACACCTTC.